The sequence of this T cell receptor (beta chain) was determined in a study of OX40 agonist ivuxolimab in advanced cancers. Study-wide background: Patients enrolled in dose escalation were diagnosed with hepatocellular carcinoma, melanoma, renal cell or head and neck cancer. Study results and limitations: Relative to CD4+, CD8+ T cells held more expanded clones on average. Compared with others, partial responders at 0.1-3.0 mg/kg displayed clonal expansion among the lowest.

The method was immunoSEQ multiplex PCR; TCRdb's version includes in-frame clones alone and lacks a portion of them. The data hold more than 9,000 clones, with 65% to 75% observed a single time. Cycle 7 day 1, cycle 4 day 1, and baseline were the timepoints at which blood was sampled. As regards this clone: Its antigen is still unknown.

The CDR3 is 16 amino acids. Germline loops: CDR1 MDHEN, CDR2 SYDVKM. The ends lost 3 bases at V and 2 bases at J; junction bases unmatched: 1. The sample in question was CD4+ or CD8+ T cells sorted from blood, obtained in a trial of the OX40 agonist ivuxolimab. This sequence joins TRBV28 and TRBJ2-3, with 14 bases fitting TRBD2. The receptor comes from an adult with an advanced solid tumor such as melanoma, head and neck, liver or kidney cancer. The CDR3 loop is CASSLGLAGVTDTQYF. The CDR3 DNA follows: TGTGCCAGCAGTTTGGGACTAGCGGGAGTCACAGATACGCAGTATTTT.